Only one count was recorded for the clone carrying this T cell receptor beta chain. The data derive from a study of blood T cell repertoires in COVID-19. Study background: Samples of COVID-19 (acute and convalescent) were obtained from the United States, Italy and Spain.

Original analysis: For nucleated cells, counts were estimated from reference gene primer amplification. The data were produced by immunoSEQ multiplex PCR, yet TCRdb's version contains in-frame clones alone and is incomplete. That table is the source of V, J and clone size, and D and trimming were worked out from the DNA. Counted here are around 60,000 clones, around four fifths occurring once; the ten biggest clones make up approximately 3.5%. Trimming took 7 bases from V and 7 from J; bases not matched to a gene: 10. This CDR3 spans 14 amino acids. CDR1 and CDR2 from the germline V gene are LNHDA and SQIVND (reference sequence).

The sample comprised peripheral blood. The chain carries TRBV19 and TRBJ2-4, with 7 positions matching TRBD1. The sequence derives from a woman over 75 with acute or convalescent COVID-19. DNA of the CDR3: TGTGCCAGTAATCCACGGGGACAGAGGAACATTCAGTACTTC. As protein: CASNPRGQRNIQYF. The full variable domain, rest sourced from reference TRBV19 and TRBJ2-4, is DGGITQSPKYLFRKEGQNVTLSCEQNLNHDAMYWYRQDPGQGLRLIYYSQIVNDFQKGDIAEGYSVSREKKESFPLTVTSAQKNPTAFYLCASNPRGQRNIQYFGAGTRLSVL.